The 9 T cell receptor beta chains reported below all come from one sample, sequenced in a study of blood T cell repertoires in COVID-19. Generated by immunoSEQ multiplex PCR, the TCRdb table keeps only in-frame clones and is missing some. The sample includes 200,000 to 300,000 clones, about 83% of them seen just once. The sequenced sample consisted of peripheral blood. These receptors originate from a man aged 45 to 65 with acute or convalescent COVID-19.

The chain has TRBV30 and TRBJ1-1; unclear D gene. The ends were cut back, 1 base at V and 0 bases at J, with 6 bases in the middle. CDR3 length: 13 residues. Germline V gene sequence: CDR1 GTSNPN, CDR2 SVGIG (reference sequence). The CDR3 spells CAWSELMNTEAFF. The DNA for the CDR3 is TGTGCCTGGAGTGAGCTTATGAACACTGAAGCTTTCTTT.

The gene calls are TRBV7-2 and TRBJ2-5, with 9 bases that match TRBD1. Germline CDR1 and CDR2: SGHTA and FQGNSA. The ends lost 6 bases at V and 5 bases at J; junction bases unmatched: 10. The CDR3 extends over 15 amino acids. CDR3 in DNA: TGTGCCAGCAGACGGACAGGGGTGAAGGGCGAGACCCAGTACTTC. Its protein is CASRRTGVKGETQYF.

The chain links TRBV13 to TRBJ2-7; possibly TRBD2 for D (6 bases). The V gene's germline CDR1 is PRHDT and CDR2 FYEKMQ (reference sequence). This CDR3 comprises 13 residues. Trimming left V 3 bases short and J 6 bases short, with 12 bases between. CDR3 loop: CASSFAGGAEQYF. The CDR3 DNA follows: TGTGCCAGCAGCTTCGCCGGGGGAGCCGAGCAGTACTTC.

This clone was detected only a few times. J is TRBJ2-7 and V is TRBV6-5; 12 bases agree with TRBD2. With 6 bases clipped from V and 5 bases from J, the junction kept 8 bases outside the gene matches. The CDR3 runs 15 residues. The V gene's germline CDR1 is MNHEY and CDR2 SVGAGI. The CDR3 here is CASSTSTSGSNEQYF. CDR3 in DNA: TGTGCCAGCAGCACCTCGACTAGCGGGAGCAACGAGCAGTACTTC.

This clone was observed once. This chain joins TRBV9 and TRBJ2-7, with 12 bases lining up with TRBD2. V was clipped by 4 bases and J by 0 bases; unmatched bases: 8. The CDR3 has 17 residues. CDR1 and CDR2 (germline): SGDLS, YYNGEE. This CDR3 reads CASSPYGTSGPSYEQYF. The CDR3 DNA follows: TGTGCCAGCAGCCCTTACGGGACTAGCGGGCCCTCCTACGAGCAGTACTTC.

V is TRBV28 and J is TRBJ1-2, with no clear D. Germline V gene sequence: CDR1 MDHEN, CDR2 SYDVKM. The germline V and J ends were trimmed by 5 bases and 2 bases, with 12 bases remaining between them. CDR3 length: 14 residues. The CDR3 loop is CASSPLSVNYGYTF. CDR3 nucleotides: TGTGCCAGCAGTCCCCTCTCAGTAAACTATGGCTACACCTTC.

V gene TRBV28 combines with J gene TRBJ2-2; the match to TRBD2 covers 12 bases. V lost 2 bases to trimming and J lost 5 bases; unmatched junction nucleotides: 0. The CDR3 runs to 15 residues. Per germline, CDR1 MDHEN and CDR2 SYDVKM. CDR3 nucleotide sequence: TGTGCCAGCAGTTTAACTAGCGGGGGGACCGGGGAGCTGTTTTTT. Protein product: CASSLTSGGTGELFF. The complete variable domain, with remaining parts taken from reference TRBV28 and TRBJ2-2, reads DVKVTQSSRYLVKRTGEKVFLECVQDMDHENMFWYRQDPGLGLRLIYFSYDVKMKEKGDIPEGYSVSREKKERFSLILESASTNQTSMYLCASSLTSGGTGELFFGEGSRLTVL.

The rearrangement uses TRBV4-1 and TRBJ2-5; D is uncertain. Germline CDR1 reads MGHRA; CDR2 reads YSYEKL. The CDR3 loop spans 15 amino acids. Deletions cut 1 base from V and 5 bases from J, with 14 bases between. CDR3 sequence: CASSQVSVVRETQYF. CDR3 in DNA: TGCGCCAGCAGCCAAGTTTCTGTTGTCCGGGAGACCCAGTACTTC.

The CDR3 DNA follows: TGTGCCAGCAGCCCGGGACACTCGAACACCGGGGAGCTGTTTTTT. Its translation is CASSPGHSNTGELFF. This rearrangement joins TRBV7-2 to TRBJ2-2; D may be TRBD1 (6 bases). The V end lost 5 bases, the J end lost 0 bases, and 10 bases lay between the germline ends. CDR1 and CDR2 (germline): SGHTA, FQGNSA. The CDR3 length is 15 residues.